This T cell receptor (beta chain) derives from a study of beta chain features in type 1 diabetes. Germline V lookup: CDR1 SGDLS, CDR2 YYNGEE. The V and J ends lost 1 base and 2 bases respectively, with 17 bases between them. The CDR3 is 17 amino acids. This clone was detected only a few times. Sequenced material consisted of expressed TCRB transcripts (all of the isolated RNA was reverse transcribed). Method: immunoSEQ multiplex PCR; TCRdb's copy keeps in-frame clones and lacks some. The repertoire holds about 320,000 clones, with approximately 14% as singletons. The chain recombines TRBV9 with TRBJ2-3; D gene uncertain. The sequence was obtained from a man younger than 40 in good health. What was sequenced was central memory CD4+ T cells from blood. DNA of the CDR3: TGTGCCAGCAGCGTAAGATACGACAACGCTAACACAGATACGCAGTATTTT. This translates into CASSVRYDNANTDTQYF.